These T cell receptor beta chains were read from a single sample in a study of cytomegalovirus exposure and HLA in healthy donors. Repertoires were generated with immunoSEQ multiplex PCR, while TCRdb's copy carries only in-frame clones and drops some. The table includes 110,000 to 150,000 clones, approximately 70% detected once. Sequenced material: PBMCs. These receptor sequences come from a woman aged 55-70 years in good health and CMV-seropositive. Each CDR3 is given with its conserved first and last residue. The D gene is left open where the match is weak. The listing skips clone size in some rows; elsewhere it reads once, few, many or a size class.

j_call clone_size d_call v_call cdr3_length cdr3_aa cdr3_nt
TRBJ2-7 - TRBD2 TRBV7-9 19 CASSSASGLAGGRPYEQYF TGTGCCAGCAGCTCCGCCTCGGGACTAGCGGGAGGCCGACCCTACGAGCAGTACTTC
TRBJ1-1 few - TRBV4-2 16 CASSQPAGGRNTEAFF TGTGCCAGCAGCCAACCAGCCGGGGGGCGGAACACTGAAGCTTTCTTT
TRBJ2-7 - - TRBV28 13 CAHAGSGIHEQYF TGTGCCCACGCCGGGTCAGGGATCCACGAGCAGTACTTC
TRBJ2-3 - TRBD2 TRBV28 15 CASSPSGRGPDTQYF TGTGCCAGCAGCCCTAGCGGGAGGGGACCAGATACGCAGTATTTT
TRBJ2-7 - - TRBV12-5 16 CASGLVEGGRSREQYF TGTGCTAGTGGTTTGGTAGAAGGGGGAAGGTCGAGAGAGCAGTACTTC
TRBJ2-5 few TRBD2 TRBV5-4 15 CASSFRLAGQETQYF TGTGCCAGCAGCTTCCGACTAGCGGGACAAGAGACCCAGTACTTC
TRBJ2-5 once - TRBV7-9 14 CASSLANGGETQYF TGTGCCAGCAGCTTAGCAAACGGGGGAGAGACCCAGTACTTC
TRBJ2-1 few TRBD1 TRBV5-6 13 CASSLATGNEQFF TGTGCCAGCAGCTTGGCGACAGGGAATGAGCAGTTCTTC
TRBJ1-2 - - TRBV4-1 15 CASSQVYESGYGYTF TGCGCCAGCAGCCAAGTCTACGAGTCAGGGTATGGCTACACCTTC
TRBJ2-7 - TRBD1 TRBV2 15 CASSEGVGGGYEQYF TGTGCCAGCAGTGAGGGTGTAGGGGGCGGCTACGAGCAGTACTTC
TRBJ2-1 - TRBD2 TRBV2 16 CASSPGTSGRYNEQFF TGTGCCAGCAGTCCTGGGACTAGCGGGAGGTACAATGAGCAGTTCTTC
TRBJ2-1 - - TRBV5-1 16 CASSLDAASSYNEQFF TGCGCCAGCAGCTTGGATGCGGCGAGCTCCTACAATGAGCAGTTCTTC
TRBJ1-2 - - TRBV19 14 CASSIPGNNYGYTF TGTGCCAGTAGTATTCCAGGGAACAACTATGGCTACACCTTC
TRBJ2-2 - - TRBV18 16 CASSPSAAGKTGELFF TGTGCCAGCTCACCAAGCGCCGCGGGGAAAACCGGGGAGCTGTTTTTT